This TCR beta chain comes out of a study of T cell clonality in common variable immunodeficiency. Findings and caveats of the study: Common variable immunodeficiency TCR beta sequences reportedly had fewer deletions and N-nucleotide insertions.

A note on this clone: Its specificity is not known. The read falls 3 residues short of the CDR3 end, and the missing part is taken from the germline J gene.

Blood came from CVID subjects not ill and not taking immunomodulatory or immunosuppressive medication. TCRdb's copy holds only in-frame clones and misses some; the assay was immunoSEQ multiplex PCR. The specimen has roughly 42,000 clones, none found just once. With 6 bases removed from V and 3 bases from J, the gap between germline ends came to 12 bases. This CDR3 region has 13 residues. The germline V gene has CDR1 SGHVS and CDR2 FQNEAQ. The clonotype was recovered from a human donor with common variable immunodeficiency. This rearrangement joins TRBV7-8 to TRBJ2-7; a possible D gene is TRBD2 (6 bases). The sequenced sample was peripheral blood mononuclear cells. The CDR3 loop is CASSGGTRYEQYF. Partial CDR3 DNA: TGTGCCAGCAGTGGGGGGACGCGCTACGAG.